Presented here are 22 T cell receptor beta chains from one specimen sequenced in a study of blood T cell repertoires in COVID-19. Clones were sequenced by immunoSEQ multiplex PCR, and TCRdb holds only the in-frame ones, with some missing. Of fewer than 250,000 clones listed, 65% to 90% are singletons. The sequencing sample was made of peripheral blood. These receptors were collected from a woman aged 45-60 years with acute or convalescent COVID-19.

This clone was seen more than once but under ten times. V usage is TRBV7-9 and J usage is TRBJ2-1; a possible D gene is TRBD2 (6 bases). This CDR3 spans 16 amino acids. Trimming stripped 1 base from V and 4 bases from J, with 14 bases between. In germline, CDR1 is SEHNR, CDR2 FQNEAQ (reference sequence). CDR3 residues: CASSLEGGGVYNEQFF. The CDR3 DNA is TGTGCCAGCAGCTTAGAGGGAGGTGGAGTTTACAATGAGCAGTTCTTC.

The chain combines TRBV10-3 with TRBJ2-3; 8 bases agree with TRBD2. The CDR3 runs to 13 residues. In germline, CDR1 is ENHRY, CDR2 SYGVKD. J gave up 2 bases and V 7 bases, and 2 bases lay outside the gene matches. In nucleotides, the CDR3 is TGTGCCATCAATAGCGGGGCCACAGATACGCAGTATTTT. It translates to CAINSGATDTQYF.

This rearrangement joins TRBV5-1 to TRBJ2-2, with TRBD2 matching 14 bases. This CDR3 is built from 17 residues. CDR1 and CDR2 (germline): SGHRS, YFSETQ. With V trimmed by 4 bases and J by 8 bases, 10 bases remained unmatched. The chain's CDR3 is CASSPGTSGRVSGELFF. DNA for the CDR3: TGCGCCAGCAGCCCCGGGACTAGCGGGAGAGTCTCGGGGGAGCTGTTTTTT. The full variable domain, its missing parts supplied by reference TRBV5-1 and TRBJ2-2, is KAGVTQTPRYLIKTRGQQVTLSCSPISGHRSVSWYQQTPGQGLQFLFEYFSETQRNKGNFPGRFSGRQFSNSRSEMNVSTLELGDSALYLCASSPGTSGRVSGELFFGEGSRLTVL.

This clone was counted a few times. The chain uses TRBV10-2 and TRBJ1-4; TRBD1 is a possible D gene (5 bases). Germline CDR1 WSHSY, CDR2 SAAADI. V was pared by 2 bases and J by 5 bases, with 12 bases between. The CDR3 is 15 residues long. The CDR3 protein is CASSEVKGQNEKLFF. The CDR3 DNA is TGCGCCAGCAGTGAGGTAAAAGGACAAAATGAAAAACTGTTTTTT.

The chain uses TRBV25-1 and TRBJ1-1; D unresolved. The germline V and J ends were trimmed by 3 bases and 0 bases, with 5 bases remaining between them. This CDR3 comprises 13 residues. CDR1 and CDR2 from the germline V gene are MGHDK and SYGVNS. The CDR3 region has the DNA TGTGCCAGCAGTGACGTATTGAACACTGAAGCTTTCTTT. Encoded protein: CASSDVLNTEAFF.

In its sample, this clone was seen once. This chain links TRBV24-1 with TRBJ2-2; D may be TRBD1 (6 bases). Germline V CDR1 and CDR2: KGHDR, SFDVKD. The germline V and J ends were trimmed by 7 bases and 6 bases, with 8 bases remaining between them. The CDR3 totals 12 residues. The CDR3 loop reads CATRGAAGELFF. The DNA of the CDR3 is TGTGCCACCAGGGGGGCGGCCGGGGAGCTGTTTTTT.

The chain is built from TRBV5-1 and TRBJ1-1, with a tentative D call TRBD1 (6 bases). The CDR3 spans 12 residues. The germline V gene encodes CDR1 SGHRS and CDR2 YFSETQ. Trimming removed 4 bases from V and 3 bases from J, with 7 bases in between. In nucleotides, the CDR3 is TGCGCCAGCAGCCCAGGGGACACTGAAGCTTTCTTT. It translates to CASSPGDTEAFF.

J is TRBJ1-5 and V is TRBV24-1, with D possibly TRBD1 on 6 matching bases. The CDR3 length is 15 residues. Trimming left V 3 bases short and J 4 bases short, with 12 bases between. Germline V gives CDR1 KGHDR, CDR2 SFDVKD. The CDR3: CATSDGGRGNQPQHF. The CDR3 DNA follows: TGTGCCACCAGTGATGGGGGGCGGGGGAATCAGCCCCAGCATTTT.

The chain has TRBV7-9 and TRBJ2-7; D not certain. Germline V gene lookup returns CDR1 SEHNR and CDR2 FQNEAQ (reference sequence). The V end lost 3 bases, the J end lost 0 bases, and 9 bases lay between the germline ends. This CDR3 spans 14 amino acids. In nucleotides, the CDR3 is TGTGCCAGCAGCTTCCAGGCTGACTCCTACGAGCAGTACTTC. Protein: CASSFQADSYEQYF. Using reference TRBV7-9 and TRBJ2-7 for the parts outside the CDR3, the full variable domain is DTGVSQNPRHKITKRGQNVTFRCDPISEHNRLYWYRQTLGQGPEFLTYFQNEAQLEKSRLLSDRFSAERPKGSFSTLEIQRTEQGDSAMYLCASSFQADSYEQYFGPGTRLTVT.

V is TRBV12-3 or TRBV12-4 and J is TRBJ1-2; D perhaps matches TRBD1 (5 bases). The CDR3 runs to 13 residues. V was shortened by 6 bases and J by 2 bases, with 10 bases between the two germline ends. The CDR3 nucleotides are TGTGCCAGCAGCCAGACAGCAAACTATGGCTACACCTTC. It is translated as CASSQTANYGYTF.

V usage is TRBV10-3 and J usage is TRBJ2-2, with D uncertain. Germline V gene lookup returns CDR1 ENHRY and CDR2 SYGVKD. The ends were cut back, 7 bases at V and 6 bases at J, with 15 bases in the middle. The CDR3 sequence is 14 residues long. CDR3 DNA: TGTGCCATCACCGCCGACTGGTCGTCCGGGGAGCTGTTTTTT. Protein product: CAITADWSSGELFF.

The rearrangement uses TRBV19 and TRBJ2-7; 12 positions agree with TRBD2. Judging by the DNA end, TRBJ2-1 fits better; the J call may be wrong. The CDR3 loop spans 17 amino acids. Per germline, CDR1 LNHDA and CDR2 SQIVND (reference sequence). The CDR3 nucleotides read TGTGCCAGTAGTATCGGACTAGCGGGAACTCCCTACAATGAGCAGTTCTTC. Translated: CASSIGLAGTPYNEQFF.

Only one count was recorded for this clone. J is TRBJ1-4 and V is TRBV27; D unclear. From germline, CDR1 is MNHEY and CDR2 SMNVEV (reference sequence). Trimming stripped 0 bases from V and 5 bases from J, with 10 bases between. The CDR3 runs 15 residues. The CDR3 DNA sequence: TGTGCCAGCAGTTTATCGAGATACGGGAATGAAAAACTGTTTTTT. The encoded protein is CASSLSRYGNEKLFF.

The chain is built from TRBV3-1 (or the pseudogene TRBV3-2) and TRBJ2-7; the D gene is possibly TRBD1 (6 bases). Germline CDR1 and CDR2: LGHDT and YNNKEL (reference sequence). V lost 8 bases and J 6 bases, leaving 17 bases between the germline ends. The CDR3 consists of 13 residues. CDR3 amino acids: CASGFLQGGEQYF. DNA for the CDR3: TGTGCCAGCGGCTTTCTACAGGGCGGCGAGCAGTACTTC.

This chain joins TRBV7-9 and TRBJ1-3, with D uncertain. Per germline, CDR1 SEHNR and CDR2 FQNEAQ (reference sequence). V dropped 3 bases and J dropped 4 bases, with 10 bases sitting between them. The CDR3 runs to 14 residues. The CDR3 reads CASSLGGLGNTIYF. The CDR3 DNA reads as TGTGCCAGCAGCTTGGGAGGGTTAGGAAACACCATATATTTT.

The rearrangement uses TRBV6-1 and TRBJ2-4, with TRBD1 matching over 9 bases. Losses at the gene ends were 2 bases for V and 9 bases for J; bases not matched to a gene: 5. From germline, CDR1 is MNHNS and CDR2 SASEGT. This CDR3 contains 14 residues. Here the CDR3 reads CASSEYGQGRIQYF. The DNA of the CDR3 is TGTGCCAGCAGTGAATACGGACAGGGGCGCATTCAGTACTTC.

The gene calls are TRBV25-1 and TRBJ2-1, with a tentative D call TRBD1 (5 bases). Trimming left V 0 bases short and J 6 bases short, with 9 bases between. Germline-derived CDR1 and CDR2 are MGHDK and SYGVNS. The length of the CDR3 is 14 residues. DNA of the CDR3: TGTGCCAGCAGTGAATATGACAGAGGCAATGAGCAGTTCTTC. Translating gives CASSEYDRGNEQFF. Full variable domain (missing parts from reference TRBV25-1 and TRBJ2-1): EADIYQTPRYLVIGTGKKITLECSQTMGHDKMYWYQQDPGMELHLIHYSYGVNSTEKGDLSSESTVSRIRTEHFPLTLESARPSHTSQYLCASSEYDRGNEQFFGPGTRLTVL.

There are a few counts of this clone. V and J are TRBV7-8 and TRBJ1-1; a weak D match, TRBD1 (5 bases). The germline gives CDR1 SGHVS, CDR2 FQNEAQ. V lost 0 bases and J 5 bases, leaving 10 bases between the germline ends. The CDR3 contains 14 residues. The CDR3 spells CASSLAAGITEAFF. CDR3 DNA sequence: TGTGCCAGCAGCTTAGCGGCAGGGATAACTGAAGCTTTCTTT.

J is TRBJ1-6 and V is TRBV10-3; 8 bases match TRBD1. This CDR3 has 13 residues. The ends lost 7 bases at V and 7 bases at J; junction bases unmatched: 3. Germline lookup yields CDR1 ENHRY and CDR2 SYGVKD. The CDR3 region is CAINWDRNSPLHF. DNA for the CDR3: TGTGCCATCAATTGGGACAGGAATTCACCCCTCCACTTT.

The chain uses TRBV7-8 and TRBJ1-1; no definite D call. The CDR3 has 13 amino acids. Germline V gene lookup returns CDR1 SGHVS and CDR2 FQNEAQ. Between the trimmed V and J ends, which lost 5 bases and 4 bases, there was a span of 11 bases. CDR3 sequence: CASSALRVTEAFF. The CDR3 DNA sequence: TGTGCCAGCAGCGCGCTCCGGGTCACTGAAGCTTTCTTT.

As concerns this clone: At one end, the junction sequence differs from germline, possibly due to a read error. This chain joins TRBV19 and TRBJ2-3; maybe TRBD1 (5 bases). There are 14 residues in the CDR3. Germline-derived CDR1 and CDR2 are LNHDA and SQIVND (reference sequence). The CDR3 region has the DNA TGTGCCAGCAGTATAGGGGCAGGAACAGATACGCAGTATTTT. Its protein is CASSIGAGTDTQYF.

This clone was seen more than once but under ten times. This chain uses TRBV30 with TRBJ2-2; D remains unclear. The germline CDR1 and CDR2 sequences are GTSNPN and SVGIG (reference sequence). The V end lost 4 bases, the J end lost 0 bases, and 9 bases lay between the germline ends. The CDR3 spans 14 residues. The CDR3 here is CAWIPAANTGELFF. For the CDR3, the DNA is TGTGCCTGGATCCCCGCGGCGAACACCGGGGAGCTGTTTTTT.